This TCR beta chain was profiled in a study of T cell clonality in common variable immunodeficiency. Study-wide results and caveats: Common variable immunodeficiency TCR beta sequences reportedly had fewer deletions and N-nucleotide insertions. T cell subpopulation sequencing would be needed to explain CVID clonality. CVID subjects had higher TCRbeta clonality than healthy controls, most marked in about a third. Links between repertoire features and CVID complications were heterogeneity-limited.

This clone was counted at least ten times. The antigen is undetermined. The missing CDR3 end, 3 residues past where the read stops, is filled in from the germline J gene. The CDR3 has 14 residues. With 4 bases clipped from V and 6 bases from J, the junction kept 7 bases outside the gene matches. The germline gives CDR1 SGHTA, CDR2 FQGTGA. Sequenced by immunoSEQ multiplex PCR; TCRdb stores in-frame clones only, minus some. The repertoire consists of about 60,000 clones, none detected only once. The chain recombines TRBV7-3 with TRBJ2-3; TRBD2 matches at 7 bases. The receptor was derived from a person aged 18 to 75 in good health. Sequences were obtained from peripheral blood mononuclear cells. CDR3 protein: CASSSQAGIDTQYF. The CDR3 bases that were read are TGTGCCAGCAGCTCTCAAGCGGGAATCGATACG.